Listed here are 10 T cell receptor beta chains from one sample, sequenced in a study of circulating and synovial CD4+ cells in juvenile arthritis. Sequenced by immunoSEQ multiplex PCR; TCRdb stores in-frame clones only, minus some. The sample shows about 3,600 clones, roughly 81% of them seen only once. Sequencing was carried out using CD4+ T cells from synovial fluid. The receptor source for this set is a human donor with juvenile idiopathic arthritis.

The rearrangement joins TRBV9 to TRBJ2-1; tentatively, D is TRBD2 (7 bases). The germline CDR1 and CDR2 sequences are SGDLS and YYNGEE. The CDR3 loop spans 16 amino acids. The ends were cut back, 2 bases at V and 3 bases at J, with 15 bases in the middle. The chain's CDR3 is CASSVGGIGGYNEQFF. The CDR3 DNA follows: TGTGCCAGCAGCGTGGGGGGGATAGGGGGCTACAATGAGCAGTTCTTC.

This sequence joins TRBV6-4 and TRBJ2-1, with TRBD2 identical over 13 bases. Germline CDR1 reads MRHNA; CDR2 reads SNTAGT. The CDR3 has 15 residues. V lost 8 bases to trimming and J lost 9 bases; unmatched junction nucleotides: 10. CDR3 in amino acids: CASEETSGGFGEQFF. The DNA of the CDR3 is TGTGCCAGCGAGGAGACTAGCGGGGGGTTCGGTGAGCAGTTCTTC.

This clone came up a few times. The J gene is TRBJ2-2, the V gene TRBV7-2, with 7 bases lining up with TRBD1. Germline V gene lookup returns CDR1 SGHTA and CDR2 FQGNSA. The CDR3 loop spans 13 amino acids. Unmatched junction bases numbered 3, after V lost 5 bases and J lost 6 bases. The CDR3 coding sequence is TGTGCCAGCAGCATGGGGACAGCCGGGGAGCTGTTTTTT. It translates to CASSMGTAGELFF.

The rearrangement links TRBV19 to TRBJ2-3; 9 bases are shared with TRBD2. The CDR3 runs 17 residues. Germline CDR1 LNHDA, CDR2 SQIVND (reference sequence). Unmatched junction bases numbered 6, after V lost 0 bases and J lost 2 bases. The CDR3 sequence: CASSIDGGGAATDTQYF. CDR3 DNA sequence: TGTGCCAGTAGTATAGACGGCGGGGGGGCGGCCACAGATACGCAGTATTTT.

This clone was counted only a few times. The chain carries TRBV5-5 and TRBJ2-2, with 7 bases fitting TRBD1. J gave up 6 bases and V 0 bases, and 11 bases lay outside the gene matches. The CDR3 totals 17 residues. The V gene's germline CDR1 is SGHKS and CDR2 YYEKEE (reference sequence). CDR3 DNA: TGTGCCAGCAGCTTGGGACAGGGTGAGATCTTTTCCGGGGAGCTGTTTTTT. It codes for CASSLGQGEIFSGELFF.

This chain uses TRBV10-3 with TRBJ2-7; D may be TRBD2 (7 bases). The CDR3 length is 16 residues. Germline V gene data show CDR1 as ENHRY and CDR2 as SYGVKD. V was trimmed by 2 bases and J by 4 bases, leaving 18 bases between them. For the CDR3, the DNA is TGTGCCATCAGTGAGAGGGGGGGCGCCGTGGGTTACGAGCAGTACTTC. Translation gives CAISERGGAVGYEQYF.

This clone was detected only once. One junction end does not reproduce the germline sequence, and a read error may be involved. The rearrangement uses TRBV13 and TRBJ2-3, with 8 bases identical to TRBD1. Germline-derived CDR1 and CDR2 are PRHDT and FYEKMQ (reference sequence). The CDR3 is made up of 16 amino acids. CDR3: CVSSFGTGQVTDTQYF. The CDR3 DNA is TGTGTCAGCAGCTTCGGTACGGGACAGGTCACAGATACGCAGTATTTT.

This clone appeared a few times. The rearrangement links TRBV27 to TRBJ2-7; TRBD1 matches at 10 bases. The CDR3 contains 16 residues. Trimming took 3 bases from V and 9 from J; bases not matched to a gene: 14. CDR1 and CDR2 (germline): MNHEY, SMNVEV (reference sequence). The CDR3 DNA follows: TGTGCCAGCAGTTTTCTCGGGACAGGGGCTAAAAACGGGCAGTACTTC. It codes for CASSFLGTGAKNGQYF.

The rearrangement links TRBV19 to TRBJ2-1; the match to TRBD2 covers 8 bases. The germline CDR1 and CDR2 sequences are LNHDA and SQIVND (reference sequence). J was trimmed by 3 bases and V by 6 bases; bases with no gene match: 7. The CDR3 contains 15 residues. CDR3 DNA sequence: TGTGCCAGTAGACCCCGGGGGGGCGTCTACAATGAGCAGTTCTTC. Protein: CASRPRGGVYNEQFF.

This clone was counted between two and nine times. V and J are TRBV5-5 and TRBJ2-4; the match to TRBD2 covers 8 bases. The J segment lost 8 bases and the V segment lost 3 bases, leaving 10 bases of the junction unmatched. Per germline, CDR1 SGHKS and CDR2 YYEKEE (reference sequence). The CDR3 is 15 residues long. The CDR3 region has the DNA TGTGCCAGCAGCTCCGAAGGACGGGGGGGGGACATTCAGTACTTC. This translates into CASSSEGRGGDIQYF.